The T cell receptor beta chain under discussion was sequenced for a study of blood T cell repertoires in COVID-19. Methods used by the authors: Reference gene primer amplification gave nucleated cell count estimates. The repertoire was sequenced with immunoSEQ multiplex PCR; TCRdb's copy has only in-frame clones and lacks some. The D gene and trimming were derived from the DNA, and the V and J assignments and clone size from that table. The sample has around 25,000 clones; 75% to 90% are singletons. CDR3 length: 20 residues. The V call is TRBV12-2, the J call TRBJ2-7; the table names TRBD2, a call not compared with the DNA. TRBV12-2 is a documented pseudogene. Sequenced material: peripheral blood. The clonotype was recovered from a human donor with active COVID-19. The donor label of this sample is uncertain. CDR3 amino acids: CASRLGGLAGLTTPFYEQYF. In DNA form, the CDR3 reads TGTGCAAGTCGCTTAGGGGGACTAGCGGGACTAACTACCCCCTTCTACGAGCAGTACTTC.